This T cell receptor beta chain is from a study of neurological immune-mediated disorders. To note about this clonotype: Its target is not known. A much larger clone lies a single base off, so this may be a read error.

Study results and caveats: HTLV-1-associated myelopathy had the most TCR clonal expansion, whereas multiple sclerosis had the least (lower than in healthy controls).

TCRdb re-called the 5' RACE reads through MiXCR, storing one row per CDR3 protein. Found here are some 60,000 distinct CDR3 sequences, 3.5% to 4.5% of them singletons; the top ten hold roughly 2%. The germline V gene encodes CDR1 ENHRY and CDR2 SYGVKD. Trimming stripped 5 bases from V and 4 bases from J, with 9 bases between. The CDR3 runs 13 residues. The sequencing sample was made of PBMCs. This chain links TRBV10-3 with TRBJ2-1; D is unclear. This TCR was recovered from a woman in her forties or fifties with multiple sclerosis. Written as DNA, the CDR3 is TGTGCCATCAGTACAGAATTTTACAATGAGCAGTTCTTC. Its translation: CAISTEFYNEQFF.